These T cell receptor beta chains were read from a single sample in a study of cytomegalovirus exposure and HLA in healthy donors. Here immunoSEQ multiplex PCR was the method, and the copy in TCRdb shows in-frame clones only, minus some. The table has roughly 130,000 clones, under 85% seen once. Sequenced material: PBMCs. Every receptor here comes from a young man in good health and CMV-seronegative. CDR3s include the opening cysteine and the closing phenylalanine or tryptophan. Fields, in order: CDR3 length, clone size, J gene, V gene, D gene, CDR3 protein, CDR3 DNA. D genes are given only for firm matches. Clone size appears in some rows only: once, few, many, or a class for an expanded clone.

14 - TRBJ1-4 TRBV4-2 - CASTRLATNEKLFF TGTGCCAGCACCCGGTTGGCAACTAATGAAAAACTGTTTTTT
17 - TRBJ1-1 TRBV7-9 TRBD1 CSSSTLRERGQGTEAFF TGTTCCAGCAGCACCCTGAGGGAGAGGGGGCAAGGGACTGAAGCTTTCTTT
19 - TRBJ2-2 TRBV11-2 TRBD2 CASSPKGLAGGKITGELFF TGTGCCAGCAGCCCAAAAGGCTTAGCGGGGGGGAAAATCACCGGGGAGCTGTTTTTT
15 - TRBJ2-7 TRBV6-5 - CASSLRGRPGNEQYF TGTGCCAGCAGTCTCCGCGGACGGCCGGGGAACGAGCAGTACTTC
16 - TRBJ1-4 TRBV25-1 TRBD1 CASSSLDRVTNEKLFF TGTGCCAGCAGTTCCCTTGACAGGGTAACTAATGAAAAACTGTTTTTT
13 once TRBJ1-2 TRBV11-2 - CASSLDSRGGYTF TGTGCCAGCAGCTTAGATTCCAGGGGTGGCTACACCTTC
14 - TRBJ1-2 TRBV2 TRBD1 CASSPLTGLYGYTF TGTGCCAGCAGCCCACTGACAGGGCTCTATGGCTACACCTTC
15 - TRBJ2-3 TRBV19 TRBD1 CASTPNRGRSDTQYF TGTGCCAGTACCCCAAACAGGGGGCGTTCAGATACGCAGTATTTT
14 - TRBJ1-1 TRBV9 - CASSPDRGITEAFF TGTGCCAGCAGCCCGGACCGGGGGATCACTGAAGCTTTCTTT
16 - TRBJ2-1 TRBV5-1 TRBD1 CASSLGRTGDRNEQFF TGCGCCAGCAGCTTGGGGAGGACAGGGGATAGGAATGAGCAGTTCTTC
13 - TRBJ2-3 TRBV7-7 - CASSLVGSDTQYF TGTGCTAGCAGCTTAGTGGGCAGTGATACGCAGTATTTT
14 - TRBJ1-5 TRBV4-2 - CASSRTVSNQPQHF TGTGCCAGCAGCCGGACAGTGAGCAATCAGCCCCAGCATTTT
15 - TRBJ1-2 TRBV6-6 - CTSSYSGQGTYGYTF TGTACCAGCAGTTACTCGGGGCAGGGGACCTATGGCTACACCTTC
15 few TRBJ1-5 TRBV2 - CASSELSAGAQPQHF TGTGCCAGCAGTGAACTATCGGCGGGTGCTCAGCCCCAGCATTTT
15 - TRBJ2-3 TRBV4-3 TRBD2 CASSQDGGVTDTQYF TGCGCCAGCAGCCAGGATGGGGGGGTGACAGATACGCAGTATTTT
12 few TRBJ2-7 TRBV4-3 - CASSQDPGEQYF TGCGCCAGCAGCCAAGATCCGGGAGAGCAGTACTTC
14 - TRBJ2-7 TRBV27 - CASSLIRGVDEQYF TGTGCCAGCAGTTTGATCCGGGGTGTAGACGAGCAGTACTTC
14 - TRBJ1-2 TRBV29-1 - CSVELDSSTFGYTF TGCAGCGTTGAGTTAGACAGTTCCACTTTCGGCTACACCTTC
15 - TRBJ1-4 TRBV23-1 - CASILRVVRNEKLFF TGCGCCAGCATCTTACGGGTCGTACGGAATGAAAAACTGTTTTTT
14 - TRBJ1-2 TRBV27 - CASSPRDSRRGYTF TGTGCCAGCAGTCCAAGGGACTCACGGAGGGGCTACACCTTC
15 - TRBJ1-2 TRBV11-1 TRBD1 CASSQGQSGGDGYTF TGTGCCAGCAGCCAAGGACAGTCAGGGGGTGATGGCTACACCTTC
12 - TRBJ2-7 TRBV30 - CAWAPGSYEQYF TGTGCCTGGGCACCCGGGTCCTACGAGCAGTACTTC
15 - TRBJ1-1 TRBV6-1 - CASSPRTVGGTEAFF TGTGCCAGCAGTCCCAGGACAGTTGGGGGCACTGAAGCTTTCTTT
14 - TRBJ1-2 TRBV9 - CASSSRPGQHGYTF TGTGCCAGCAGCTCAAGACCCGGACAGCATGGCTACACCTTC
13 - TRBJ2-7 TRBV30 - CAGYRDTSYEQYF TGTGCCGGCTACCGGGACACCTCCTACGAGCAGTACTTC
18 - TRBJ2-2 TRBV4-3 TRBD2 CASSQALWGGSNTGELFF TGCGCCAGCAGCCAAGCCCTTTGGGGGGGGTCCAACACCGGGGAGCTGTTTTTT
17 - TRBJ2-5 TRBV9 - CASSPGPGEGIRETQYF TGTGCCAGCAGCCCAGGACCAGGGGAGGGGATTAGGGAGACCCAGTACTTC
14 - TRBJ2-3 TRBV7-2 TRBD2 CASSWGGQTDTQYF TGTGCCAGCAGCTGGGGAGGGCAAACAGATACGCAGTATTTT
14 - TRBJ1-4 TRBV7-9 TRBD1 CSSRSGTGYEKLFF TGTTCCAGCAGGTCCGGGACAGGGTATGAAAAACTGTTTTTT
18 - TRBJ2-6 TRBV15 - CATSRDLGPPSGANVLTF TGTGCCACCAGCAGAGATTTGGGGCCCCCCTCTGGGGCCAACGTCCTGACTTTC